The rows below give T cell receptor beta chains drawn from one sample of a study of vaccination effects on CD4 cells after COVID-19. These receptors' targets are unknown. TCRdb's table, derived via immunoSEQ multiplex PCR, lists solely in-frame clones and lacks some. This sample has 50,000 to 60,000 clones; around 80% occur once, and the top ten carry roughly 3%. The input for sequencing was CD4+ T cells from PBMCs cultured without peptide, taken before COVID-19 vaccination. Receptors originate from a human donor who received a COVID-19 vaccine. CDR3s include the opening cysteine and the closing phenylalanine or tryptophan. A D gene is named only where the DNA matches it firmly.

D	J	V	CDR3	DNA
NA	TRBJ2-5	TRBV7-8	CASSFGNLQETQYF	TGTGCCAGCAGCTTTGGTAACCTCCAAGAGACCCAGTACTTC
TRBD2	TRBJ2-5	TRBV25-1	CASSETVASGETQYF	TGTGCCAGCAGTGAAACGGTAGCTAGCGGGGAGACCCAGTACTTC
NA	TRBJ1-6	TRBV7-8	CASSLQGWYSPLHF	TGTGCCAGCAGCTTACAGGGTTGGTATTCACCCCTCCACTTT
NA	TRBJ1-2	TRBV3-1/TRBV3-2	CASSRSVRRGSRYDYGYTF	TGTGCCAGCAGCCGCTCCGTCAGGAGGGGGAGCAGATATGACTATGGCTACACCTTC
NA	TRBJ1-1	TRBV7-3	CASALGMNTEAFF	TGTGCCAGCGCACTCGGGATGAACACTGAAGCTTTCTTT
NA	TRBJ1-3	TRBV19	CASRPISGNTIYF	TGTGCCAGTCGGCCTATCTCTGGAAACACCATATATTTT
NA	TRBJ2-5	TRBV7-9	CASSLSGGPQETQYF	TGTGCCAGCAGCTTATCTGGGGGGCCCCAAGAGACCCAGTACTTC
NA	TRBJ1-2	TRBV20-1	CSASEGAYGYTF	TGCAGTGCTAGTGAAGGGGCCTATGGCTACACCTTC
TRBD2	TRBJ2-3	TRBV7-2	CASSLAGAGDPTDTQYF	TGTGCCAGCAGCTTAGCGGGAGCGGGGGACCCCACAGATACGCAGTATTTT
TRBD1	TRBJ2-1	TRBV19	CASKAGTGTYNEQFF	TGTGCCAGTAAGGCAGGGACAGGGACCTACAATGAGCAGTTCTTC
NA	TRBJ2-2	TRBV24-1	CATSRGNPGELFF	TGTGCCACCAGTCGAGGGAATCCCGGGGAGCTGTTTTTT